This T cell receptor (beta chain) was identified in a study of blood T cell repertoires in COVID-19 (dated by TCRdb to 2018 to 2021). In terms of the full investigation: Samples covering the acute and convalescent phases of COVID-19 were provided by collaborators in the United States, Italy and Spain. The material from the prospective study consisted of cDNA or gDNA derived from T cells, B-cell-depleted T cells, or PBMCs. A freely available public database, intended as a resource for researchers studying the immune response to SARS-CoV-2, is where the repertoires were released. The samples were drawn from the first 160 participants of the ongoing ImmuneRACE study and from 950 to 1,500 subjects provided by 6 global collaborators. Subjects who had been exposed to COVID-19, were actively infected with it, or had recovered from it provided the deeply sampled blood TCRbeta repertoires that made up the dataset. Where available, HLA class I and class II types were taken from metadata supplied by the sample provider and were not determined by assay-based typing. The sample metadata nearly always contained a de-identified subject ID, COVID-19 status, age in years and sex.

Enrolling through a virtual design, the prospective study's participants ranged in age from about 18 to 89 years and lived across around 25 United States geographic areas. Cohort assignment in the prospective study relied on participant-reported clinical history from a screening survey and a study questionnaire. Mobile phlebotomists in the prospective study collected whole blood, serum and a nasopharyngeal or oropharyngeal swab from every participant. Additional blood draws and questionnaires over an approximately two-month period could optionally be provided by prospective study participants. Before DNA extraction, prospective study blood samples were shipped either frozen or at room temperature. The germline V gene encodes CDR1 LGHNA and CDR2 YNFKEQ. V drops 0 bases and J drops 2 bases, leaving 5 bases in between. The CDR3, from cysteine to phenylalanine, totals 13 residues. Only the CDR3 portion is preserved as DNA: 39 bases, with reading frame beginning at the first base.

Findings and caveats that apply to the study as a whole: Clinical and demographic metadata were provided uncurated, with the amount varying by source and participant.

TCRbeta CDR3 regions were amplified from genomic DNA using the immunoSEQ Assay, a bias-controlled multiplex PCR. The paper's processing steps were these. Within the assay, amplification of reference gene primers was used to estimate how many nucleated cells each sample contained. Sequence reads were collapsed and filtered to measure the absolute abundance of every unique TCRbeta CDR3 rearrangement. For each sample, productive Simpson clonality was calculated as the square root of Simpson's diversity index over productive rearrangements. What TCRdb holds here is the immuneACCESS table cut down to in-frame rearrangements. Part of the clones is not present; checked against another copy, under half of the missing clones reflect an unresolved V gene, and the others are unexplained. V and J calls and clone size follow that table, whereas D and trimming were derived from the DNA. For this sample there are 300,000 to 350,000 clones; nearly 90% appear just once. The ten largest account for 3.5% to 4.5% of the sample.

Notes on this clone: Its antigen is unknown. No per-base quality is available; no much larger clone lies one base away.

This TCR derives from a woman between 18 and 29 years old with acute COVID-19. The chain joins TRBV4-2 to TRBJ2-7; the D gene cannot be named for sure. Source material: PBMCs or T cells enriched from blood (not recorded which). The CDR3 protein is CASSQDSAYEQYF. The nucleotide sequence reads as follows: TGTGCCAGCAGCCAAGATTCAGCCTACGAGCAGTACTTC.